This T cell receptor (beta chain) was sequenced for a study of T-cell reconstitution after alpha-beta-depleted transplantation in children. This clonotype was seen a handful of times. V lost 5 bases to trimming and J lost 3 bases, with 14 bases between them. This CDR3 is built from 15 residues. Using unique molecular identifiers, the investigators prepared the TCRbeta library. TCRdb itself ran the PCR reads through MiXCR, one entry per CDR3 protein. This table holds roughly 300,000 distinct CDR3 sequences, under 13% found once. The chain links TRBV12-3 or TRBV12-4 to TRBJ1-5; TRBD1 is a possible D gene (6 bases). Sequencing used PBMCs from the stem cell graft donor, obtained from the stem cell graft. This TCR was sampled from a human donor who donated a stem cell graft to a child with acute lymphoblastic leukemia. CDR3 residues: CASSRGQIINQPQHF. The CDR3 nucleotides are TGTGCCAGCAGTAGAGGACAGATTATCAATCAGCCCCAGCATTTT.